This section outlines one T cell receptor beta chain sequence together with its context. V lost 0 bases, J lost 5 bases, and 8 bases lay in between. Germline CDR1 reads LNHNV; CDR2 reads YYDKDF (reference sequence). There are 14 residues in the CDR3. Each CDR3 protein gets one entry after TCRdb re-called the RT-PCR reads with MiXCR. The sample lists about a million distinct CDR3 sequences, under 20% occurring once. The data are from a study of patients and donors after allogeneic stem cell transplantation. This chain links TRBV15 with TRBJ1-5; D is unclear. Sequencing input: blood, either unsorted or a sorted T cell fraction (not recorded which). The clonotype was recovered from a human donor who was either an allogeneic HSCT recipient or a stem cell or donor lymphocyte infusion donor (not recorded which). It is not recorded whose cells these are; they may come from a transplant donor. The CDR3 reads CATSRDRAHQPQHF. The DNA of the CDR3 is TGTGCCACCAGCAGAGACAGAGCCCATCAGCCCCAGCATTTT. The full variable domain, its missing parts supplied by reference TRBV15 and TRBJ1-5, is DAMVIQNPRYQVTQFGKPVTLSCSQTLNHNVMYWYQQKSSQAPKLLFHYYDKDFNNEADTPDNFQSRRPNTSFCFLDIRSPGLGDTAMYLCATSRDRAHQPQHFGDGTRLSIL.